Below, 25 T cell receptor beta chains from the same sample are listed, as sequenced in a study of blood T cells in healthy people across ages. It was with a sample-barcoded 5' primer and a J-beta primer mix that a second PCR of roughly 7 to 11 cycles was run. TCRdb independently ran MiXCR on the 5' RACE reads; one entry per CDR3 protein. The sample holds some 1,500,000 distinct CDR3 sequences; roughly two fifths are singletons and the top ten take more than 4%. Material: blood. Every receptor here comes from a woman aged 18-29 years in good health.

This chain links TRBV6-1 with TRBJ2-1; TRBD1 or TRBD2 may be the D gene (5 bases each). The J call is doubtful: the DNA matches TRBJ2-7 better. Germline CDR1 reads MNHNS; CDR2 reads SASEGT. This CDR3 region has 16 residues. The CDR3, as DNA: TGTGCCAGCAGTGACGGGCCACGGGGCCCCTACAATGAGCAGTACTTC. It encodes CASSDGPRGPYNEQYF.

CDR3 DNA: TGTGCCATCGGAAGGGGTATGGGCACAGATACGCAGTATTTT. Its translation is CAIGRGMGTDTQYF. V is TRBV10-3 and J is TRBJ2-3; D is perhaps TRBD1 (5 bases). This CDR3 comprises 14 residues. Trimming took 8 bases from V and 1 from J, leaving 13 bases between them. Germline V CDR1 and CDR2: ENHRY, SYGVKD.

J is TRBJ1-1 and V is TRBV2; no firm D call. The ends were cut back, 6 bases at V and 11 bases at J, with 13 bases in the middle. CDR1 and CDR2 (germline): SNHLY, FYNNEI. The CDR3 runs to 11 residues. CDR3 sequence: CASRWEPGAFF. The CDR3 bases are TGTGCCAGCAGATGGGAGCCGGGTGCTTTCTTT.

This clonotype was recorded a few times. The chain has TRBV29-1 and TRBJ2-3; no reliable D call. The V gene's germline CDR1 is SQVTM and CDR2 ANQGSEA. The CDR3 length is 14 residues. Trimming removed 0 bases from V and 4 bases from J, with 11 bases in between. The CDR3 DNA sequence: TGCAGCGTTGAAGACGTCGGCGGTGCAGATACGCAGTATTTT. Its protein is CSVEDVGGADTQYF.

The rearrangement uses TRBV29-1 and TRBJ1-2, with D possibly TRBD1 on 5 matching bases. Trimming removed 1 base from V and 3 bases from J, with 12 bases in between. The CDR3 has 14 residues. The germline CDR1 and CDR2 sequences are SQVTM and ANQGSEA. The CDR3 nucleotides read TGCAGCGTTGAAGGACAGAAGGGTTACTATGGCTACACCTTC. It codes for CSVEGQKGYYGYTF.

This rearrangement joins TRBV7-2 to TRBJ2-5; 11 nucleotides match TRBD2. The germline CDR1 and CDR2 sequences are SGHTA and FQGNSA. The J segment lost 11 bases and the V segment lost 5 bases, leaving 13 bases of the junction unmatched. The CDR3 consists of 15 residues. CDR3 protein: CASSPGLAGSNEQYF. The DNA for the CDR3 is TGTGCCAGCAGCCCCGGACTAGCGGGTAGCAATGAGCAGTACTTC.

The genes are TRBV20-1 and TRBJ2-3; D perhaps matches TRBD2 (6 bases). CDR1 DFQATT and CDR2 SNEGSKA come from the germline V gene (reference sequence). The CDR3 is 13 residues long. Trimming stripped 1 base from V and 3 bases from J, with 8 bases between. CDR3 residues: CSARAGVTDTQYF. The CDR3 DNA is TGCAGTGCTAGAGCGGGAGTTACAGATACGCAGTATTTT.

The V gene is TRBV6-5, the J gene TRBJ1-1, with D possibly being TRBD1 (5 bases). The CDR3 sequence is 15 residues long. Trimming took 6 bases from V and 1 from J, leaving 15 bases between them. Germline CDR1 MNHEY, CDR2 SVGAGI. This CDR3 reads CASRTASGGNTEAFF. CDR3 DNA: TGTGCCAGCAGAACAGCATCGGGGGGGAACACTGAAGCTTTCTTT.

This clonotype appeared a few times. The chain uses TRBV4-1 and TRBJ2-3; D unclear. The CDR3 spans 16 residues. Per germline, CDR1 MGHRA and CDR2 YSYEKL. V lost 1 base and J lost 0, with 11 bases in between. CDR3 residues: CASSQVEKLSTDTQYF. In nucleotides, the CDR3 is TGCGCCAGCAGCCAAGTTGAGAAGCTAAGCACAGATACGCAGTATTTT.

DNA for the CDR3: TGTGCCAGCAGTTTATCGGCGGTGGGAACTGAAGCTTTCTTT. Amino acids: CASSLSAVGTEAFF. The chain links TRBV27 to TRBJ1-1, with D unresolved. This CDR3 spans 14 amino acids. Germline V lookup: CDR1 MNHEY, CDR2 SMNVEV (reference sequence). Trimming took off 0 bases at V and 5 bases at J, with 10 bases between the two ends.

This clonotype has a handful of counts. This chain uses TRBV7-2 with TRBJ1-2; D possibly corresponds to TRBD1 (5 bases). The CDR3 has 13 residues. Trimming removed 5 bases from V and 5 bases from J, with 12 bases in between. Germline assignment: CDR1 SGHTA and CDR2 FQGNSA. CDR3: CASSPGIQYGYTF. Here the CDR3 DNA reads TGTGCCAGCAGCCCAGGGATACAATATGGCTACACCTTC.

The chain combines TRBV29-1 with TRBJ1-2; D is possibly TRBD1 (6 bases). V was shortened by 5 bases and J by 6 bases, with 19 bases between the two germline ends. This CDR3 is built from 14 residues. Germline V gene sequence: CDR1 SQVTM, CDR2 ANQGSEA. In nucleotides, the CDR3 is TGCAGCGTTAAAAATACTCAGGGGAGGCATGGCTACACCTTC. Translated, it gives CSVKNTQGRHGYTF.

This clonotype was found many times. CDR3 sequence (DNA): TGTGCCAGCAGCCGACAGGGGGCAAATGGCTACACCTTC. Amino acid sequence: CASSRQGANGYTF. This chain connects TRBV27 to TRBJ1-2; the match to TRBD1 covers 10 bases. V lost 6 bases, J lost 6 bases, and 4 bases stayed unmatched. The CDR3 runs to 13 residues. Germline V lookup: CDR1 MNHEY, CDR2 SMNVEV (reference sequence).

A single count supports this clonotype. The V and J genes are TRBV20-1 and TRBJ2-4; possible D gene TRBD1, 6 bases. CDR3 length equals 15 residues. Germline CDR1 reads DFQATT; CDR2 reads SNEGSKA (reference sequence). The V gene lost 1 base and the J gene lost 3 bases, with 13 bases spanning the gap. CDR3 in amino acids: CSARAETGSKNIQYF. CDR3 DNA sequence: TGCAGTGCTAGAGCGGAAACAGGGAGCAAAAACATTCAGTACTTC.

This chain connects TRBV7-9 to TRBJ2-5, with 7 bases matching TRBD1. V was pared by 2 bases and J by 6 bases, with 6 bases of the junction left unmatched. The CDR3 extends over 14 amino acids. Germline V gene lookup returns CDR1 SEHNR and CDR2 FQNEAQ (reference sequence). This CDR3 is CASSLPGQSQTQYF. CDR3 in DNA: TGTGCCAGCAGCTTACCGGGACAGTCCCAGACCCAGTACTTC.

The rearrangement joins TRBV5-1 to TRBJ2-5, with 7 bases matching TRBD2. After removal of 4 bases from V and 9 bases from J, the junction contained 9 bases not matched to a gene. Per germline, CDR1 SGHRS and CDR2 YFSETQ. This CDR3 is 13 amino acids long. The CDR3 coding sequence is TGCGCCAGCAGCCCGGGACTAAGGGAGGCCCAGTACTTC. Its protein product is CASSPGLREAQYF.

CDR3 in DNA: TGTGCCAGCAGCCGGGACAGTGGGAGCGACTCCTACAATGAGCAGTTCTTC. This gives the protein CASSRDSGSDSYNEQFF. This chain connects TRBV4-2 to TRBJ2-1; 7 nucleotides agree with TRBD1. The CDR3 covers 17 residues. The V gene end was trimmed by 4 bases and the J gene end by 0 bases; junction bases not matched to a gene: 9. CDR1 and CDR2 from the germline V gene are LGHNA and YNFKEQ.

The chain is built from TRBV4-1 and TRBJ2-1, with D tentatively TRBD1 (6 bases). V was trimmed by 2 bases and J by 4 bases, leaving 12 bases between them. CDR1 is MGHRA, CDR2 YSYEKL, per germline. The CDR3 is 15 residues long. The CDR3 is CASSQLGGSYNEQFF. The DNA for the CDR3 is TGCGCCAGCAGCCAACTAGGGGGTTCATACAATGAGCAGTTCTTC.

The chain recombines TRBV11-2 with TRBJ1-2; 7 bases agree with TRBD1. Per germline, CDR1 SGHAT and CDR2 FQNNGV. This CDR3 has 15 amino acids. The junction had 11 bases not matched to a gene; V was cut back by 2 bases and J by 8 bases. The CDR3, as DNA: TGTGCCAGCAGCTTAACGACAGGGAGAGTCGAGGGCTACACCTTC. Its protein product is CASSLTTGRVEGYTF.

Remarks on this clonotype: This sequence may be a read error, since a much larger clone differs from it by one base. The V and J genes are TRBV11-2 and TRBJ2-3; no reliable D call. V shed 7 bases and J shed 1 base, with 21 bases lying between them. Germline CDR1 SGHAT, CDR2 FQNNGV. The CDR3 length is 17 residues. The CDR3 is CASNPRFMPRGTDTQYF. DNA for the CDR3: TGTGCCAGCAACCCCCGCTTTATGCCCCGGGGCACAGATACGCAGTATTTT.

The chain combines TRBV27 with TRBJ2-5; tentatively, D is TRBD2 (5 bases). The J call is uncertain, as TRBJ2-7 better fits the DNA end. Germline-derived CDR1 and CDR2 are MNHEY and SMNVEV (reference sequence). The CDR3 contains 13 residues. The chain's CDR3 is CASSSLAGYEQYF. The CDR3 coding sequence is TGTGCCAGCAGTTCCCTAGCTGGCTACGAGCAGTACTTC.

A few counts support this clonotype. DNA of the CDR3: TGTGCCAGCAGCTTTGGGCGGAGGGTGGACACTGAAGCTTTCTTT. It codes for CASSFGRRVDTEAFF. V is TRBV7-2 and J is TRBJ1-1; D is unclear. V dropped 3 bases and J dropped 3 bases, with 14 bases sitting between them. The CDR3 has 15 residues. CDR1 and CDR2 from the germline V gene are SGHTA and FQGNSA.

In regard to this clonotype: A much larger clonotype is one base distant, so this may be a read error. This chain connects TRBV10-3 to TRBJ2-1; D is ambiguous. Germline lookup yields CDR1 ENHRY and CDR2 SYGVKD. The CDR3 is 13 amino acids. The CDR3 DNA reads TGTGCCGTCAGTGTTACAACCTACAATGAGCAGTTCTTC. It codes for CAVSVTTYNEQFF.

The chain employs TRBV27 and TRBJ2-1; D is perhaps TRBD1 (6 bases). This CDR3 has 14 residues. Trimming shortened V by 4 bases and J by 7 bases, and 14 bases separated the two germline ends. Germline V gene data show CDR1 as MNHEY and CDR2 as SMNVEV (reference sequence). The chain's CDR3 is CASSWSRGRNEQFF. The CDR3 coding sequence is TGTGCCAGCAGTTGGTCCAGGGGAAGAAATGAGCAGTTCTTC.

The chain joins TRBV4-3 to TRBJ2-1, with D tentatively TRBD2 (6 bases). The CDR3 sequence is 20 residues long. Germline V gene data show CDR1 as LGHNA and CDR2 as YSLEER. Trimming left V 4 bases short and J 0 bases short, with 25 bases between. CDR3 bases: TGCGCCAGCAGCCCCTCGGGAGCGCTACGCTGGGCCAGCTCCTACAATGAGCAGTTCTTC. This gives the protein CASSPSGALRWASSYNEQFF.